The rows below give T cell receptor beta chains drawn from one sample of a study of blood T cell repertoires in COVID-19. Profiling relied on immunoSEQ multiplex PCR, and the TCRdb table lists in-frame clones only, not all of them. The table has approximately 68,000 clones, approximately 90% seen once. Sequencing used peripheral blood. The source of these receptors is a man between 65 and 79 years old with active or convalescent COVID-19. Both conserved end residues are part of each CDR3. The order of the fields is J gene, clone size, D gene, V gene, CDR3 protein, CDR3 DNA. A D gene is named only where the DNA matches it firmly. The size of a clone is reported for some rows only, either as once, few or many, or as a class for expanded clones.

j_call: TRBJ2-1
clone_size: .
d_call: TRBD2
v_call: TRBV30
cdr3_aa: CAWSSGLALNNEQFF
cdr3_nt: TGTGCCTGGAGTTCGGGACTAGCGCTTAACAATGAGCAGTTCTTC

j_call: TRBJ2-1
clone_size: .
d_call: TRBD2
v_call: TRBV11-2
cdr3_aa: CASRYSQAGGVGEQFF
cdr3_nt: TGTGCCAGCAGATACTCTCAGGCGGGGGGGGTCGGTGAGCAGTTCTTC

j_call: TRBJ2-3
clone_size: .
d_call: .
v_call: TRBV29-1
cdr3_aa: CSAEPVADTQYF
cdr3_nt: TGCAGCGCCGAACCAGTGGCAGATACGCAGTATTTT

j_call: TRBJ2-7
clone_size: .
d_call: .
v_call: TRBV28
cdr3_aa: CATNRGYSYEQYF
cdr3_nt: TGTGCCACTAATAGGGGGTACTCCTACGAGCAGTACTTC

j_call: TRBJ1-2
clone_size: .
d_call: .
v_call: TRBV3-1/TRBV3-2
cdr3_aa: CASSQARTALGGYTF
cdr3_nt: TGTGCCAGCAGCCAAGCCAGGACAGCCCTAGGAGGCTACACCTTC

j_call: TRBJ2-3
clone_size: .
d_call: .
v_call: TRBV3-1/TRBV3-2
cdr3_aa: CASQPGADHTDTQYF
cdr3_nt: TGTGCCAGCCAACCTGGGGCGGACCACACAGATACGCAGTATTTT

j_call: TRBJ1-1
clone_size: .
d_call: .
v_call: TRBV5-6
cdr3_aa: CASSLGHPNTEAFF
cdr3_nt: TGTGCCAGCAGCCTGGGACACCCGAACACTGAAGCTTTCTTT

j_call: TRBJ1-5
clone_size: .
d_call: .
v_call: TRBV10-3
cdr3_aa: CAISESWGGASGSYQPQHF
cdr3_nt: TGTGCCATCAGTGAGTCGTGGGGGGGGGCCTCAGGTAGTTATCAGCCCCAGCATTTT

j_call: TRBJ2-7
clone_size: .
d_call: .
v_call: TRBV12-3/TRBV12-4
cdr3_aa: CASSTGQKQYF
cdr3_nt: TGTGCCAGCAGTACCGGACAAAAGCAGTACTTC

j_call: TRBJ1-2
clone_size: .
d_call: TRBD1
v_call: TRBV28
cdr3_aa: CASRNPGQGNYGYTF
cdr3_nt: TGTGCCAGCAGAAATCCGGGACAGGGTAACTATGGCTACACCTTC

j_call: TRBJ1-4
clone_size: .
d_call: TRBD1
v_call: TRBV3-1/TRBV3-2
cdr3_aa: CASSRRGAANEKLFF
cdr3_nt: TGTGCCAGCAGCCGCAGGGGGGCCGCTAATGAAAAACTGTTTTTT

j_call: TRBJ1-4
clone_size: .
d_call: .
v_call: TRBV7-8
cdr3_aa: CASSARQATNEKLFF
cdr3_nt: TGTGCCAGCAGCGCCCGACAGGCAACTAATGAAAAACTGTTTTTT

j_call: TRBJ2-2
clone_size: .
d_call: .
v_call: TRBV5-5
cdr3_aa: CASRTGLLGTGELFF
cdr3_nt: TGTGCCAGCAGAACAGGGCTTTTGGGCACCGGGGAGCTGTTTTTT

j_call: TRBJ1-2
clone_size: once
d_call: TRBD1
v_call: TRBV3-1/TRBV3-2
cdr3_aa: CASSPPPGQGYGYTF
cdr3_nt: TGTGCCAGCAGCCCCCCACCGGGACAGGGTTATGGCTACACCTTC

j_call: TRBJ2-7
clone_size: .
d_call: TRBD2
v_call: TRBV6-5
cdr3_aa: CASRTSGSYEQYF
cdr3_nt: TGTGCCAGCAGGACTAGCGGGAGTTACGAGCAGTACTTC

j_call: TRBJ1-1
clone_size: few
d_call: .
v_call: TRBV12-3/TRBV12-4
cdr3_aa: CASSLKGYTEAFF
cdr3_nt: TGTGCCAGCAGTTTAAAGGGGTACACTGAAGCTTTCTTT

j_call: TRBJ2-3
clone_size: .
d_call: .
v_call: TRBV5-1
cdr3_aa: CASTWTSSTDTQYF
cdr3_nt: TGCGCCAGCACCTGGACATCTAGCACAGATACGCAGTATTTT

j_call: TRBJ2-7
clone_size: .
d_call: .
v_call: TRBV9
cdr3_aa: CASSSRDNYEQYF
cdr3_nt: TGTGCCAGCAGCAGCCGGGACAACTACGAGCAGTACTTC

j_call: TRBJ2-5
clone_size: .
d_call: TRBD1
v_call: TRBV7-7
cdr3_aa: CASSLGATTGVGETQYF
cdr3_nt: TGTGCCAGCAGCTTAGGAGCTACTACAGGGGTTGGGGAGACCCAGTACTTC

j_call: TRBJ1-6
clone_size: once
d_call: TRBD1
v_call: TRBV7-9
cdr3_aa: CASSLGQFNSPLHF
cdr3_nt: TGTGCCAGCAGCCTGGGACAGTTCAATTCACCCCTCCACTTT

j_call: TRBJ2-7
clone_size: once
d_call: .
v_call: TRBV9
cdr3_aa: CASSGTPRGSEQYF
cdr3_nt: TGTGCCAGCAGCGGCACCCCAAGGGGGAGCGAGCAGTACTTC

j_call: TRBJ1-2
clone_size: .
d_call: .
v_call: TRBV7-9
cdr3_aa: CASSPFAGGNYGYTF
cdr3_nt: TGTGCCAGCAGCCCCTTTGCCGGGGGGAACTATGGCTACACCTTC

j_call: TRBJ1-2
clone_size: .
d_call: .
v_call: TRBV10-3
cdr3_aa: CAISESRLWGLYGYTF
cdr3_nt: TGTGCCATCAGTGAGTCGAGGCTCTGGGGGCTCTACGGCTACACCTTC

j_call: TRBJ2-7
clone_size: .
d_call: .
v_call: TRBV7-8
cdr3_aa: CASSRIPPGEQYF
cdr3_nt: TGTGCCAGCAGCCGCATTCCTCCGGGGGAGCAGTACTTC

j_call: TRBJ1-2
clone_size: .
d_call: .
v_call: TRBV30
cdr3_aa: CAQRGAVRGYTF
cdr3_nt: TGTGCCCAACGGGGGGCAGTGCGTGGCTACACCTTC

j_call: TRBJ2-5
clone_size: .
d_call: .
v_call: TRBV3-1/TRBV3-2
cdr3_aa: CASSPTGLLAQYF
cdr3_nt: TGTGCCAGCAGCCCTACGGGACTCTTGGCCCAGTACTTC

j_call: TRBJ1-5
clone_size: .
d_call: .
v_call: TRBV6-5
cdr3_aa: CASSQSGTYQPQHF
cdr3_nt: TGTGCCAGCAGCCAAAGCGGGACCTATCAGCCCCAGCATTTT

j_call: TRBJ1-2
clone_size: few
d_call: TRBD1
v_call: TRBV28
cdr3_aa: CASSLRDRYYGYTF
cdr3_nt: TGTGCCAGCAGTTTACGGGACAGATACTATGGCTACACCTTC

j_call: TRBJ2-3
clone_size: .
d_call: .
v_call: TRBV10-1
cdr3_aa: CASSEKDSDLPDTQYF
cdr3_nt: TGCGCCAGCAGTGAGAAGGACTCTGACTTACCAGATACGCAGTATTTT

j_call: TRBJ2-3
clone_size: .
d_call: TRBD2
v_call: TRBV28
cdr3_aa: CASTPAGSADTQYF
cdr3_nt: TGTGCCAGCACCCCAGCGGGGAGCGCAGATACGCAGTATTTT

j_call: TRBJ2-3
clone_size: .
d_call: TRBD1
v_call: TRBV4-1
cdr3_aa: CASSQEDRGGTDTQYF
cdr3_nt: TGCGCCAGCAGCCAAGAAGACAGGGGGGGCACAGATACGCAGTATTTT

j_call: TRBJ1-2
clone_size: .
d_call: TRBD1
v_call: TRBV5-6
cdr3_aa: CASSSTGTGYYGYTF
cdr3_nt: TGTGCCAGCAGCTCTACCGGGACAGGGTACTATGGCTACACCTTC

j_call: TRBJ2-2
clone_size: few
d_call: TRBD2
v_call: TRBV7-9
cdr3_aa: CASSLGGTSGRKTGELFF
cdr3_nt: TGTGCCAGCAGCTTAGGAGGGACTAGCGGGAGGAAGACCGGGGAGCTGTTTTTT

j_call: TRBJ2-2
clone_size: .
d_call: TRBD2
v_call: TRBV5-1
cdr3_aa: CASSVGTSGYTGELFF
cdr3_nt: TGCGCCAGCAGCGTTGGGACTAGCGGGTACACCGGGGAGCTGTTTTTT

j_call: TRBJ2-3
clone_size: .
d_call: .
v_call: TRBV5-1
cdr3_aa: CASSTGAASTDTQYF
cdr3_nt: TGCGCCAGCAGCACCGGAGCGGCTAGCACAGATACGCAGTATTTT

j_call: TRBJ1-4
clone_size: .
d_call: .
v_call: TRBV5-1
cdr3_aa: CASSSTGEKLFF
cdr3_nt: TGCGCCAGCAGCTCCACGGGGGAAAAACTGTTTTTT

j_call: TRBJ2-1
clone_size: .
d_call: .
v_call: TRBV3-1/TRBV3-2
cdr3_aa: CASSRGVYNEQFF
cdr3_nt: TGTGCCAGCAGCCGGGGGGTGTACAATGAGCAGTTCTTC

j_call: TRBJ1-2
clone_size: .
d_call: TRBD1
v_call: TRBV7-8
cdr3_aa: CASSLVLGGADYGYTF
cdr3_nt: TGTGCCAGCAGCTTAGTTCTAGGGGGCGCTGACTATGGCTACACCTTC

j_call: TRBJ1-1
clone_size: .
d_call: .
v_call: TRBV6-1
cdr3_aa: CASSEVSWGQRATEAFF
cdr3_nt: TGTGCCAGCAGTGAAGTCAGTTGGGGCCAACGGGCTACTGAAGCTTTCTTT

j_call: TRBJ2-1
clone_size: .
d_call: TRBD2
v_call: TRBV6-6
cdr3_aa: CASRTSGGPYNEQFF
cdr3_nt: TGTGCCAGCAGGACTAGCGGGGGGCCATACAATGAGCAGTTCTTC

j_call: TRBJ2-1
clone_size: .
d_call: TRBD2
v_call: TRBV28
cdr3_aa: CASSLPHPGLVRNEQFF
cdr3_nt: TGTGCCAGCAGTTTACCCCACCCGGGACTAGTTCGCAATGAGCAGTTCTTC

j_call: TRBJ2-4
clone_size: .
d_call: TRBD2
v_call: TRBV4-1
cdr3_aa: CASSQDLGQREGRAKNIQYF
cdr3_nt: TGCGCCAGCAGCCAAGATTTGGGCCAGCGGGAGGGCCGGGCCAAAAACATTCAGTACTTC

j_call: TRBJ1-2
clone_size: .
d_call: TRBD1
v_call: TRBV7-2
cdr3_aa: CASSPDRAYGYTF
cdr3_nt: TGTGCCAGCAGCCCCGACAGGGCCTATGGCTACACCTTC

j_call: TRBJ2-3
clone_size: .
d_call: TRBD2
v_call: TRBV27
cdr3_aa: CASSLWRLAGVRDTQYF
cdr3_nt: TGTGCCAGCAGTTTATGGAGACTAGCGGGAGTTCGGGATACGCAGTATTTT

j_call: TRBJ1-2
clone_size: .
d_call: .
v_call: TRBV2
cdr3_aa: CASSDLGNYGYTF
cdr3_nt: TGTGCCAGCAGTGATCTGGGCAACTATGGCTACACCTTC

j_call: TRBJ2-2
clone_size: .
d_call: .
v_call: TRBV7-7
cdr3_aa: CASSLDSTGELFF
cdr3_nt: TGTGCCAGCAGCTTAGACAGCACCGGGGAGCTGTTTTTT

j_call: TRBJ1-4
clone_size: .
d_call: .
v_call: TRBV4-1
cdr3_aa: CASSQAQGLAKLFF
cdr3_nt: TGCGCCAGCAGCCAAGCACAGGGTTTGGCAAAACTGTTTTTT

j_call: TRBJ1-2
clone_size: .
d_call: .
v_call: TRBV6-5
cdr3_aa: CASSYLAGGGYGYTF
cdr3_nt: TGTGCCAGCAGTTACCTCGCGGGGGGCGGTTATGGCTACACCTTC

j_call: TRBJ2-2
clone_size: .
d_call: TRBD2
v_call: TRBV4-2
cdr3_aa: CASSQDGGGADTGELFF
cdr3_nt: TGTGCCAGCAGCCAAGATGGGGGAGGGGCGGACACCGGGGAGCTGTTTTTT

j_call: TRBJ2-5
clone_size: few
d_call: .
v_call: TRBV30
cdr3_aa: CAWSTNRVPQETQYF
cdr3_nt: TGTGCCTGGAGTACAAACAGGGTTCCCCAAGAGACCCAGTACTTC

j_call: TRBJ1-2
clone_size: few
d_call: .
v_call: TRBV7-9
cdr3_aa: CASSPDGNYGYTF
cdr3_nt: TGTGCCAGCAGCCCAGATGGTAACTATGGCTACACCTTC

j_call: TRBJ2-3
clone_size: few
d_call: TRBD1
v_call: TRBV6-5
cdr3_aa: CASRPTGENTQYF
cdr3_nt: TGTGCCAGCAGGCCTACAGGGGAGAATACGCAGTATTTT

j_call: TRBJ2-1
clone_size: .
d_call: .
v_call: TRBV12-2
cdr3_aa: CASRFPSGMYEQFF
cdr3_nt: TGTGCAAGTCGCTTTCCTAGCGGGATGTATGAGCAGTTCTTC

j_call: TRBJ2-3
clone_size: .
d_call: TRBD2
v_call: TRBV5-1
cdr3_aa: CASRAGLAGGRLTDTQYF
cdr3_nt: TGCGCCAGCAGAGCGGGACTAGCGGGGGGCCGACTCACAGATACGCAGTATTTT

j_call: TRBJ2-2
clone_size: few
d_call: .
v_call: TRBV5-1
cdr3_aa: CASSFLGPARDGELFF
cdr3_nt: TGCGCCAGCAGCTTTCTAGGACCGGCTCGGGACGGGGAGCTGTTTTTT